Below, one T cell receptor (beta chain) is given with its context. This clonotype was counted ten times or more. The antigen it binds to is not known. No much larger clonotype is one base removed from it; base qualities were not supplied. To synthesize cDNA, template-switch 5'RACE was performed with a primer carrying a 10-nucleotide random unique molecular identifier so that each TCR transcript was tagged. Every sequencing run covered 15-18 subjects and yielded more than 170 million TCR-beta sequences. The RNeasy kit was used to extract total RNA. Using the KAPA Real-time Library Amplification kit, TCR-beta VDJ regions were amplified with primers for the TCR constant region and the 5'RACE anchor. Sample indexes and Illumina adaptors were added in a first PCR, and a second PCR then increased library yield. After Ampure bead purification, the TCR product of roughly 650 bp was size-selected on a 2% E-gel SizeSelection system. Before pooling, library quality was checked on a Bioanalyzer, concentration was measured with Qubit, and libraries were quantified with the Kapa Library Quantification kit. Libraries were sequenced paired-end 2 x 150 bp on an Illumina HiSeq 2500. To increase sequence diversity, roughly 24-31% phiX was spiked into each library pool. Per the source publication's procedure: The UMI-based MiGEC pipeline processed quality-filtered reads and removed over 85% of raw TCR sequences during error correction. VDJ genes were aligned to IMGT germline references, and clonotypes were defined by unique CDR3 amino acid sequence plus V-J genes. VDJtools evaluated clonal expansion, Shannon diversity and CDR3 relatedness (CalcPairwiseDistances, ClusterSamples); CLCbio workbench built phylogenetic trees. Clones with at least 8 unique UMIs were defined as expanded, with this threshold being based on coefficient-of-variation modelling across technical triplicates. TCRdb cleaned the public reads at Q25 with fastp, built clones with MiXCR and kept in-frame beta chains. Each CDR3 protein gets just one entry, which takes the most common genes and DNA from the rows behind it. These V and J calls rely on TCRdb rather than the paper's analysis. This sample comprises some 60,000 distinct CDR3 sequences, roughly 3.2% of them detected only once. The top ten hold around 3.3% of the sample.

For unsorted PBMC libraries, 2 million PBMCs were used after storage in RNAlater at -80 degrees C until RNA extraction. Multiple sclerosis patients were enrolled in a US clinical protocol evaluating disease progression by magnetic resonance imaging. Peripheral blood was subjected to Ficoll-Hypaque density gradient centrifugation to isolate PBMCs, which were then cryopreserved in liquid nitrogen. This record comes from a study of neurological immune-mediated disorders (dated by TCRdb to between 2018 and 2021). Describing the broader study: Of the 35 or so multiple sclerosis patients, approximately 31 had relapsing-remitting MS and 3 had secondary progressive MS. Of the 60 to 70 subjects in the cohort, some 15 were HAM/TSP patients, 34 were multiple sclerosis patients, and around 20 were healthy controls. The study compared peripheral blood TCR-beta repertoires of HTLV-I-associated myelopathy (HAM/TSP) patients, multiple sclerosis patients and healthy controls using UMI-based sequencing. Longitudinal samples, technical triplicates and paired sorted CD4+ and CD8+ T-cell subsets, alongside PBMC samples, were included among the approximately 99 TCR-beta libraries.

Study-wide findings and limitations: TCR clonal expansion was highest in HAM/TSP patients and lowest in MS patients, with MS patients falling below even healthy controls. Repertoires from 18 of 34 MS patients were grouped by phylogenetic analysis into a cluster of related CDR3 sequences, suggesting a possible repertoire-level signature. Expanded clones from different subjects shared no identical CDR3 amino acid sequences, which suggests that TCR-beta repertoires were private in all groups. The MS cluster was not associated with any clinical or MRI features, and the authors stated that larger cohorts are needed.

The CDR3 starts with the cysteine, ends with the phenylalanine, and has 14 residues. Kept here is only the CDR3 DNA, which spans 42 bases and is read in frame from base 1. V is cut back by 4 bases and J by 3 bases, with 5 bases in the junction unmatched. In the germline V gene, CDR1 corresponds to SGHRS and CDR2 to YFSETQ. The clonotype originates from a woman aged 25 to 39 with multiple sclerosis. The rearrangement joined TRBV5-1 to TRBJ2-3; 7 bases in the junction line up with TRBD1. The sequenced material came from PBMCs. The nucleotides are TGCGCCAGCAGCCCAATGACAGGGACAGATACGCAGTATTTT. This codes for CASSPMTGTDTQYF.